This is a list of T cell receptor beta chains from one sample in a study of CXCR3-negative and CXCR3-positive naive CD8 T cells. Using the 5' RACE reads, TCRdb records one entry per CDR3 protein without DNA. The data show fewer than 50,000 distinct CDR3 sequences, and the top ten clones hold roughly 1.5%. The material sequenced was naive CXCR3- CD8+ T cells from blood. The receptors were gathered from a human donor in good health. Some clones in this sample may be carry-over from other donors' samples. Each CDR3 is given with its conserved first and last residue.

j_call: TRBJ2-5
cdr3_length: 16
v_call: TRBV7-9
cdr3_aa: CASSFDRRAAEETQYF

j_call: TRBJ2-7
cdr3_length: 12
v_call: TRBV28
cdr3_aa: CASSFRGYEQYF

j_call: TRBJ1-2
cdr3_length: 14
v_call: TRBV28
cdr3_aa: CARTDGTAINGYTF

j_call: TRBJ2-7
cdr3_length: 15
v_call: TRBV4-3
cdr3_aa: CASSQDLSGAYEQYF

j_call: TRBJ2-7
cdr3_length: 17
v_call: TRBV10-3
cdr3_aa: CAISDQGANKNPYEQYF

j_call: TRBJ2-2
cdr3_length: 15
v_call: TRBV7-9
cdr3_aa: CASSSGQQATGELFF

j_call: TRBJ1-4
cdr3_length: 12
v_call: TRBV28
cdr3_aa: CASSYSSEKLFF

j_call: TRBJ2-3
cdr3_length: 17
v_call: TRBV4-2
cdr3_aa: CASSQDGLDTSTDTQYF

j_call: TRBJ2-1
cdr3_length: 15
v_call: TRBV12-3/TRBV12-4
cdr3_aa: CASSPRISPRDEQFF

j_call: TRBJ1-6
cdr3_length: 15
v_call: TRBV12-3/TRBV12-4
cdr3_aa: CASNLALGIGSPLHF

j_call: TRBJ2-3
cdr3_length: 15
v_call: TRBV5-1
cdr3_aa: CASSLGTGDTDTQYF

j_call: TRBJ2-3
cdr3_length: 16
v_call: TRBV5-4
cdr3_aa: CASSSGWDRSTDTQYF

j_call: TRBJ1-1
cdr3_length: 13
v_call: TRBV7-9
cdr3_aa: CASSPTVNTEAFF

j_call: TRBJ2-3
cdr3_length: 16
v_call: TRBV6-5
cdr3_aa: CASKERREVITDTQYF

j_call: TRBJ2-1
cdr3_length: 14
v_call: TRBV7-8
cdr3_aa: CASSIRAFEDEQFF

j_call: TRBJ1-1
cdr3_length: 15
v_call: TRBV27
cdr3_aa: CASSRHGAVGTEAFF

j_call: TRBJ2-5
cdr3_length: 11
v_call: TRBV4-2
cdr3_aa: CASSGRETQYF

j_call: TRBJ1-5
cdr3_length: 16
v_call: TRBV4-3
cdr3_aa: CASSQEFQQAGQPQHF

j_call: TRBJ1-6
cdr3_length: 12
v_call: TRBV14
cdr3_aa: CASSPANSPLHF

j_call: TRBJ1-4
cdr3_length: 13
v_call: TRBV6-5
cdr3_aa: CASRGVTNEKLFF

j_call: TRBJ2-2
cdr3_length: 15
v_call: TRBV7-6
cdr3_aa: CAIEPIRGNTGELFF

j_call: TRBJ2-2
cdr3_length: 14
v_call: TRBV6-6
cdr3_aa: CASSYPTNTGELFF

j_call: TRBJ2-7
cdr3_length: 14
v_call: TRBV29-1
cdr3_aa: CSVEVATPSYEQYF

j_call: TRBJ1-4
cdr3_length: 14
v_call: TRBV11-2
cdr3_aa: CASSLGRRNEKLFF

j_call: TRBJ2-1
cdr3_length: 15
v_call: TRBV28
cdr3_aa: CASSPSGSGYNEQFF

j_call: TRBJ2-7
cdr3_length: 16
v_call: TRBV6-4
cdr3_aa: CASRTLLAGVSYEQYF

j_call: TRBJ1-1
cdr3_length: 15
v_call: TRBV25-1
cdr3_aa: CASSEYRVENTEAFF

j_call: TRBJ1-5
cdr3_length: 15
v_call: TRBV6-5
cdr3_aa: CASSLSAYSNQPQHF

j_call: TRBJ1-2
cdr3_length: 12
v_call: TRBV2
cdr3_aa: CASSVKFYGYTF

j_call: TRBJ2-2
cdr3_length: 14
v_call: TRBV29-1
cdr3_aa: CSVVWGTNTGELFF

j_call: TRBJ2-1
cdr3_length: 15
v_call: TRBV28
cdr3_aa: CASSLYRLSYNEQFF

j_call: TRBJ1-1
cdr3_length: 14
v_call: TRBV5-1
cdr3_aa: CASSSTGLNTEAFF

j_call: TRBJ2-1
cdr3_length: 15
v_call: TRBV20-1
cdr3_aa: CSARGQGRSYNEQFF

j_call: TRBJ2-7
cdr3_length: 22
v_call: TRBV7-6
cdr3_aa: CASSLAPPPLGSQTSLVYEQYF